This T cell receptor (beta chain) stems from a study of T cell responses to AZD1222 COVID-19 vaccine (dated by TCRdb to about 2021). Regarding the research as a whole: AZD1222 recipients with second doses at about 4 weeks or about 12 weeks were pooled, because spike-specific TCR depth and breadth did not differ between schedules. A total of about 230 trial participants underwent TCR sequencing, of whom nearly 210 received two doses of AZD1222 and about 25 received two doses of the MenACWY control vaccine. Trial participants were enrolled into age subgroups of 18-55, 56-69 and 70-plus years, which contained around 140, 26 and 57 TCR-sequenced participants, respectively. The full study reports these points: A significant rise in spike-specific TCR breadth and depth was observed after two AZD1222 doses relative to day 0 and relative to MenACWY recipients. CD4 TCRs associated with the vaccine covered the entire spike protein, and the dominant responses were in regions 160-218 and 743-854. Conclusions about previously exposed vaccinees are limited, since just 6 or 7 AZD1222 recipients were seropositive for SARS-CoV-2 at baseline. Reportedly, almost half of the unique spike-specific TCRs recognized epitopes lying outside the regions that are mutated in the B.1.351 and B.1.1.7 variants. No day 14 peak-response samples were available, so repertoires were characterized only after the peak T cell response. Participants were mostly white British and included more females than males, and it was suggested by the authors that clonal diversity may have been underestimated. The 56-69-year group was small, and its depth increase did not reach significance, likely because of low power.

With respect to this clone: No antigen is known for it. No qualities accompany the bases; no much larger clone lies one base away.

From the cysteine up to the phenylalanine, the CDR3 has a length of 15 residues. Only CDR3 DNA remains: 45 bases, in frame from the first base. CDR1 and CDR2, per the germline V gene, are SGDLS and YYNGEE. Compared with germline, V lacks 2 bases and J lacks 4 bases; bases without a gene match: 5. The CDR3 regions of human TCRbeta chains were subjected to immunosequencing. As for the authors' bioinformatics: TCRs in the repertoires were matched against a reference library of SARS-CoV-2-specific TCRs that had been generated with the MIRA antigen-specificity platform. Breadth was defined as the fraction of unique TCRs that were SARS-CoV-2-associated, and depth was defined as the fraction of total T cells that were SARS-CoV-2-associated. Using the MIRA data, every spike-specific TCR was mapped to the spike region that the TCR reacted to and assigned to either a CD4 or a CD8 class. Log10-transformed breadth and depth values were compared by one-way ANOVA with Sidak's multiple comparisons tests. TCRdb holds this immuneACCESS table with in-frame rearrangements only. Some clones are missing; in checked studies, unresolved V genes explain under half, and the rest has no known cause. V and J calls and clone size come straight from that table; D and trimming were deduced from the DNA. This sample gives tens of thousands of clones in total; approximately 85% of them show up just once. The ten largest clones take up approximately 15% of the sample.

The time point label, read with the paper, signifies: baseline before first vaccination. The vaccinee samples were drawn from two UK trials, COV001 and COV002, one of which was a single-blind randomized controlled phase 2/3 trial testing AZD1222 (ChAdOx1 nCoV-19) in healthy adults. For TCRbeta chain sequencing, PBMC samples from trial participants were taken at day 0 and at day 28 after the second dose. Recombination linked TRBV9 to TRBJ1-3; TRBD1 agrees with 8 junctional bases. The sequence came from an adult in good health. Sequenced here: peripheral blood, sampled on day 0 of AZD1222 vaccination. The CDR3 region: CASSVGTGQGNTIYF. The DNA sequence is TGTGCCAGCAGCGTCGGGACAGGTCAAGGAAACACCATATATTTT.